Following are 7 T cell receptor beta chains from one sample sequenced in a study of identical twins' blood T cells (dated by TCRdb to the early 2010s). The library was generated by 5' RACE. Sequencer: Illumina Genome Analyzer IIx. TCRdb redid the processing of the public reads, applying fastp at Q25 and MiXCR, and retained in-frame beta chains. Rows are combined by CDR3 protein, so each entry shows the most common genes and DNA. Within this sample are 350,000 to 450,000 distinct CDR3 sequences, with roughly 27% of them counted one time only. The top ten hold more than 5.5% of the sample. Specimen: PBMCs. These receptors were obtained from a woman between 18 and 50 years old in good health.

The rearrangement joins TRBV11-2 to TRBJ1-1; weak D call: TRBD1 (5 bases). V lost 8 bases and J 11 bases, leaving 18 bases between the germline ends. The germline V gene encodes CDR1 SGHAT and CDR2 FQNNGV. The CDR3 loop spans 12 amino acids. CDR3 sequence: CASVSDGGRAFF. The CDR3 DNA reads TGTGCCAGCGTCTCAGACGGGGGACGGGCTTTCTTT.

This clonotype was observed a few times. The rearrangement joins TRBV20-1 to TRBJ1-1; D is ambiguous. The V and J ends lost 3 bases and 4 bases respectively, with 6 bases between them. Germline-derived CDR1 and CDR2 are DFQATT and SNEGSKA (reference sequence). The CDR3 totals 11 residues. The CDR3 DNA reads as TGCAGTGCTAGTACGGTCACTGAAGCTTTCTTT. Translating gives CSASTVTEAFF.

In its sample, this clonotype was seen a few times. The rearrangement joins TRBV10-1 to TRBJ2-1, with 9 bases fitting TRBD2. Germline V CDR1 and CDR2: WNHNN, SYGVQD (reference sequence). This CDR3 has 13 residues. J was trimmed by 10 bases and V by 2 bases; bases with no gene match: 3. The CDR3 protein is CASSENGLAEQFF. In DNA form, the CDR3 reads TGCGCCAGCAGTGAGAACGGACTAGCGGAGCAGTTCTTC.

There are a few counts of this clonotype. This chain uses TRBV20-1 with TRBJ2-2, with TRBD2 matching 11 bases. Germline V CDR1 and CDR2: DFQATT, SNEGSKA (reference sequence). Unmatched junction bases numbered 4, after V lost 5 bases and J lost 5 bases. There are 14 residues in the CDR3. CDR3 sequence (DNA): TGCAGTGCTTCCGGGACTAGCGGAACCGGGGAGCTGTTTTTT. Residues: CSASGTSGTGELFF.

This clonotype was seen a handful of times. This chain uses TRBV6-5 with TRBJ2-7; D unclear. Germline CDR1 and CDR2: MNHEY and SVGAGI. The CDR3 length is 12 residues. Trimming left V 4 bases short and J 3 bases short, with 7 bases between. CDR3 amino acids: CASSSHLYEQYF. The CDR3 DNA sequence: TGTGCCAGCAGTTCCCATCTCTACGAGCAGTACTTC.

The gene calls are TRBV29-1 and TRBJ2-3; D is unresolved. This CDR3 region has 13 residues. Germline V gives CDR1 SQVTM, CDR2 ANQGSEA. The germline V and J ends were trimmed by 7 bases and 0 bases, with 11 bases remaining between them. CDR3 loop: CSGDPGSTDTQYF. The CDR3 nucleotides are TGCAGCGGAGACCCGGGTAGCACAGATACGCAGTATTTT.

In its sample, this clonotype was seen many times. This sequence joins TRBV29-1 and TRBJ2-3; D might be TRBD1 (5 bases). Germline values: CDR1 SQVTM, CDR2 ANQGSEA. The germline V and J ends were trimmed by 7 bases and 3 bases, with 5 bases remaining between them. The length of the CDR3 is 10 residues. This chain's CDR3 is CSGQTDTQYF. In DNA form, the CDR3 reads TGCAGCGGACAGACAGATACGCAGTATTTT.